A selection of T cell receptor beta chains follows, all from one sample in a study of CD8+CD57+ T cells in acquired aplastic anemia. Each CDR3 protein gets one entry after TCRdb re-called the reads with MiXCR. The sample carries around 430,000 distinct CDR3 sequences, about a third recorded once. Sequencing was carried out using sorted CD4+, CD8+, or CD8+CD57+ T cells (not recorded which) from PBMCs. The receptors originated from a human donor with aplastic anemia. Both conserved end residues are part of each CDR3. Fields, in order: D gene, J gene, clone size, V gene, CDR3 DNA, CDR3 protein. A D gene is named only where the DNA matches it firmly. Not all rows give a size; the values are once, few, many and, for expanded clones, a class.

.	TRBJ1-1	many	TRBV7-9	TGTGCCAGCAGCTTACAGGGAGCTGAAGCTTTCTTT	CASSLQGAEAFF
.	TRBJ2-1	.	TRBV20-1	TGCAGTGCTGCTGGGGGGGCGGACAATGAGCAGTTCTTC	CSAAGGADNEQFF
.	TRBJ2-1	few	TRBV5-6	TGTGCCAGCAGCTTGGCCCAGGAAGAGGTTAATGAGCAGTTCTTC	CASSLAQEEVNEQFF
TRBD1	TRBJ2-5	.	TRBV7-7	TGTGCTAGCAGCTCGCAGACCGGGACAGGGGGGGAGACCCAGTACTTC	CASSSQTGTGGETQYF
.	TRBJ1-2	.	TRBV29-1	TGCAGCGCTGGATCGGGGACCGGGTTCGGCTACACCTTC	CSAGSGTGFGYTF
.	TRBJ2-7	many	TRBV11-1	TGTGCCAGCAGCCCCGGGAGGGGGCACGGTGACGAGCAGTACTTC	CASSPGRGHGDEQYF
.	TRBJ2-7	many	TRBV9	TGTGCCAGCAGCGGAATGGGAGTGGGAGAGCAGTACTTC	CASSGMGVGEQYF
.	TRBJ2-7	many	TRBV7-6	TGTGCCAGCAGCTTAGGCTTTCAGGGCAACGAGCAGTACTTC	CASSLGFQGNEQYF
TRBD2	TRBJ2-1	many	TRBV10-3	TGTGCCATCAGTGGGACGGGAGGAGTGTACAATGAGCAGTTCTTC	CAISGTGGVYNEQFF
.	TRBJ1-1	few	TRBV20-1	TGCAGTGCTGGGGATTTTATGGGGACTGAAGCTTTCTTT	CSAGDFMGTEAFF
.	TRBJ2-7	many	TRBV20-1	TGCAGTGCGAACCGGGCCAGAGATTACGAGCAGTACTTC	CSANRARDYEQYF
.	TRBJ1-5	few	TRBV3-1	TGTGCCAGCAGCCAAGATTCAACGGGTCAGCCCCAGCATTTT	CASSQDSTGQPQHF
TRBD1	TRBJ2-5	few	TRBV20-1	TGCAGTGCTAGGGACAGGGCGGGAGAGACCCAGTACTTC	CSARDRAGETQYF
.	TRBJ1-3	many	TRBV10-3	TGTGCCACAACTTTGGGATACTCTGGAAACACCATATATTTT	CATTLGYSGNTIYF
.	TRBJ1-2	.	TRBV5-5	TGTGCCAGCAGCGAGAGATGGGAGGAGGATGGCTACACCTTC	CASSERWEEDGYTF
TRBD1	TRBJ1-2	few	TRBV20-1	TGCAGTGCTAGACCCGGACAGGGGGAAATTGGCTACACCTTC	CSARPGQGEIGYTF
.	TRBJ1-5	many	TRBV4-1	TGCGCCAGCAGAGTAGAGGGGCAGCCCCAGCATTTT	CASRVEGQPQHF
TRBD2	TRBJ2-4	.	TRBV5-1	TGCGCCAGCAGCTTGGCCAGCGGGGGGGCCCCGGACATTCAGTACTTC	CASSLASGGAPDIQYF
.	TRBJ2-7	many	TRBV7-6	TGTGCCAGCAGCTTGGGGGGTCAGGAGCAGTACTTC	CASSLGGQEQYF
TRBD2	TRBJ2-7	many	TRBV7-9	TGTGCCAGCCCCCACCCGGCTAGCGGGCACTACGAGCAGTACTTC	CASPHPASGHYEQYF
.	TRBJ1-5	few	TRBV5-1	TGCGCCAGCAGCCCCTCATCGGGCAATCAGCCCCAGCATTTT	CASSPSSGNQPQHF
TRBD1	TRBJ1-1	many	TRBV19	TGTGCCAGTAGTAGGGACAGGGTCCCTGAAGCTTTCTTT	CASSRDRVPEAFF
.	TRBJ2-2	many	TRBV9	TGTGCCAGCAGCGGACCAAAGAACACCGGGGAGCTGTTTTTT	CASSGPKNTGELFF
.	TRBJ2-7	.	TRBV3-1	TGTGCCAGCAGCCGTGGGGTCGAACTGTACGAGCAGTACTTC	CASSRGVELYEQYF
.	TRBJ2-7	many	TRBV20-1	TGCAGTGCTAGGAGTTGGGGGGAAAGCTCCTACGAGCAGTACTTC	CSARSWGESSYEQYF
TRBD1	TRBJ2-2	.	TRBV20-1	TGCAGTGCTAGAGTCAACAGGGGTGCCGGGGAGCTGTTTTTT	CSARVNRGAGELFF
TRBD1	TRBJ2-7	.	TRBV6-2/TRBV6-3	TGTGCCAGTAGTTACTCTATTTTCAATGAGGGACAGGGCCACGAGCAGTACTTC	CASSYSIFNEGQGHEQYF
.	TRBJ1-1	many	TRBV7-8	TGTGCCAGCAGCCACCGGGACATGATTAACACTGAAGCTTTCTTT	CASSHRDMINTEAFF
.	TRBJ1-4	.	TRBV6-1	TGTGCCAGCAAATCGGGGCGGGGTGAAAAACTGTTTTTT	CASKSGRGEKLFF
.	TRBJ1-2	.	TRBV9	TGTGCCAGCAGCGTAGAATGGGGGCGCAAATATGGCTACACCTTC	CASSVEWGRKYGYTF
TRBD2	TRBJ2-5	.	TRBV11-1	TGTGCCAGCAGCTATACGGGACTAGCGGGGGGGTCCCTGCAAGAGACCCAGTACTTC	CASSYTGLAGGSLQETQYF
.	TRBJ1-1	.	TRBV20-1	TGCAGTATTACCAACAGGTTCACTGAAGCTTTCTTT	CSITNRFTEAFF
TRBD2	TRBJ2-5	.	TRBV9	TGTGCCAGCAGCGTAGAACTAGCGGGAGCGGAGACCCAGTACTTC	CASSVELAGAETQYF
.	TRBJ1-2	many	TRBV9	TGTGCCAGCAGCGTAGAGGGCAATCGCAACTATGGCTACACCTTC	CASSVEGNRNYGYTF
.	TRBJ2-6	many	TRBV9	TGTGCCAGCAGCGTAGAGCTACGCGGAGCGGGGGCCAACGTCCTGACTTTC	CASSVELRGAGANVLTF
.	TRBJ1-2	many	TRBV20-1	TGCAGTGCTGAACCGGACACCGCATCTGGCTACACCTTC	CSAEPDTASGYTF
.	TRBJ2-5	.	TRBV5-3	TGTGCCAGCAGCTTGACTCCCTCCCCGACTGAGACCCAGTACTTC	CASSLTPSPTETQYF
TRBD1	TRBJ1-2	many	TRBV24-1	TGTGCCACCAGTGACAACAGGGGTAGCTACACCTTC	CATSDNRGSYTF
TRBD1	TRBJ1-6	.	TRBV19	TGTGCCAGTAGTATATCGCAGGGGACAGGATTTAATTCACCCCTCCACTTT	CASSISQGTGFNSPLHF
.	TRBJ1-1	many	TRBV10-3	TGTGCCATCAGTGAATCAGGAAATATGAACACTGAAGCTTTCTTT	CAISESGNMNTEAFF
TRBD1	TRBJ1-1	.	TRBV5-8	TGTGCCAGCAGCTTAGGGGACAGGAGGCCTGAAGCTTTCTTT	CASSLGDRRPEAFF
TRBD1	TRBJ1-6	.	TRBV11-1	TGTGCCAGCAGCTTAGCGGATAGCGGACAGGGGATGAAGTCACCCCTCCACTTT	CASSLADSGQGMKSPLHF
.	TRBJ1-1	many	TRBV20-1	TGCAGTGCTAGAGCTGGTACAGGGTCGGACACTGAAGCTTTCTTT	CSARAGTGSDTEAFF
.	TRBJ1-3	many	TRBV7-2	TGTGCCAGCAGCGCATCAAATATTGGAAACACCATATATTTT	CASSASNIGNTIYF
.	TRBJ2-7	many	TRBV19	TGTGCCAGTAGTATAGCGGCCAGGAGCTCCTACGAGCAGTACTTC	CASSIAARSSYEQYF
.	TRBJ2-3	.	TRBV6-1	TGTGCCAGCAGGGAGGGGGCAGATACGCAGTATTTT	CASREGADTQYF
.	TRBJ2-7	few	TRBV19	TGTGCCACCGCATTGAACTCCTACGAGCAGTACTTC	CATALNSYEQYF
TRBD1	TRBJ2-7	many	TRBV2	TGTGCCAGCAACCACGGGACAGGGTATCACGAGCAGTACTTC	CASNHGTGYHEQYF
TRBD2	TRBJ2-7	.	TRBV6-5	TGTGCCAGCAGTTACTCGTCGGGGACTAGATCCTACGAGCAGTACTTC	CASSYSSGTRSYEQYF
TRBD1	TRBJ1-3	.	TRBV14	TGTGCCAGCAGCCAAGACCTCCCGGGGACAGGGGGAAACACCATATATTTT	CASSQDLPGTGGNTIYF
.	TRBJ2-3	.	TRBV27	TGTGCCAGCAGTTCTACATTGCTAGCGTGGGGGCCAGATACGCAGTATTTT	CASSSTLLAWGPDTQYF
.	TRBJ1-6	.	TRBV5-4	TGTGCCAGCAGCCCAAACCGGGCAGCCAATTCACCCCTCCACTTT	CASSPNRAANSPLHF
.	TRBJ1-3	.	TRBV12-3/TRBV12-4	TGTGCCAGCAGTAGACGCTGGGCCTCTGCGGGAAACACCATATATTTT	CASSRRWASAGNTIYF
.	TRBJ2-3	.	TRBV20-1	TGCAGTGCTAGAGTAGAAGTCTCTGCGTGGGATACGCAGTATTTT	CSARVEVSAWDTQYF
.	TRBJ1-1	many	TRBV15	TGTGCCACCAGCAGTTACCGATGGGGAATAGGCACTGAAGCTTTCTTT	CATSSYRWGIGTEAFF
TRBD1	TRBJ2-5	many	TRBV24-1	TGTGCCACCAGTGCCGGGGACAGGGGAGGAGAGACCCAGTACTTC	CATSAGDRGGETQYF
TRBD1	TRBJ2-1	.	TRBV20-1	TGCAGTGCCTTGGTTATGCGGGACAGGAATGAGCAGTTCTTC	CSALVMRDRNEQFF
TRBD1	TRBJ1-2	many	TRBV7-2	TGTGCCAGCAGCTACAAGCTGGGACAGGGAAATGGCTACACCTTC	CASSYKLGQGNGYTF
TRBD1	TRBJ2-7	once	TRBV2	TGTGCCAGCAGACAAACAGGGGGTAATAAGTACGAGCAGTACTTC	CASRQTGGNKYEQYF